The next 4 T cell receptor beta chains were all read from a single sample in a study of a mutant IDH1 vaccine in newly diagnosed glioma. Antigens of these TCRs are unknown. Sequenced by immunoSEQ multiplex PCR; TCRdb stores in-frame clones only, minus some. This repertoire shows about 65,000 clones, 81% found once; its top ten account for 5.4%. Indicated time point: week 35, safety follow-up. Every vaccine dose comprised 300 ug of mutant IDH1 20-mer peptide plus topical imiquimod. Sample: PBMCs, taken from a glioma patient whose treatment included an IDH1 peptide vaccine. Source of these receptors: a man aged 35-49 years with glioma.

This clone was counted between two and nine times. The CDR3 DNA follows: TGCGCCAGCAGCCCCTTGGACAGAGAGGAAAATTCACCCCTCCACTTT. This translates into CASSPLDREENSPLHF. The J gene is TRBJ1-6, the V gene TRBV4-1, with D possibly being TRBD1 (6 bases). The germline gives CDR1 MGHRA, CDR2 YSYEKL. V was trimmed by 4 bases and J by 7 bases, leaving 17 bases between them. The CDR3 consists of 16 residues.

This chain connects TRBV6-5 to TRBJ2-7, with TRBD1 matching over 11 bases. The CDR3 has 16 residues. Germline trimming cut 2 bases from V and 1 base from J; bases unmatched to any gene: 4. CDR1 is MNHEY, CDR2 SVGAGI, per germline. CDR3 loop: CASSYRTGGASYEQYF. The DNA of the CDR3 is TGTGCCAGCAGTTACAGGACAGGGGGCGCATCCTACGAGCAGTACTTC.

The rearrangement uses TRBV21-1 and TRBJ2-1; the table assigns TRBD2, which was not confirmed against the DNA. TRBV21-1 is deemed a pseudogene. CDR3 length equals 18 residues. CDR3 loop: CASSKIKGAGAENHEQFF. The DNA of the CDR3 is TGTGCCAGCAGCAAGATAAAGGGAGCAGGAGCAGAGAACCATGAGCAGTTCTTC.

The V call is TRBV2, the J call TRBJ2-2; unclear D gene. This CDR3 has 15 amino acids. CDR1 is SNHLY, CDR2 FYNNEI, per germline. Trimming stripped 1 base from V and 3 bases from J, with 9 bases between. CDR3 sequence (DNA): TGTGCCAGCAGTGAAGGAGGTATCGACACCGGGGAGCTGTTTTTT. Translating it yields CASSEGGIDTGELFF. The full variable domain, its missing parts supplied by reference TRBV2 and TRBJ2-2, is EPEVTQTPSHQVTQMGQEVILRCVPISNHLYFYWYRQILGQKVEFLVSFYNNEISEKSEIFDDQFSVERPDGSNFTLKIRSTKLEDSAMYFCASSEGGIDTGELFFGEGSRLTVL.